These 18 T cell receptor beta chains share one sample of origin, sequenced in a study of T cell responses to AZD1222 COVID-19 vaccine. Produced via immunoSEQ multiplex PCR; TCRdb's table is partial and in-frame only. The sample consists of under 150,000 clones, 85% of them appearing once. The material sequenced was peripheral blood, taken 28 days after the second dose of the MenACWY control vaccine. The receptors were sampled from an adult who received the MenACWY meningococcal vaccine as a control.

V gene TRBV19 combines with J gene TRBJ2-3; the D is unclear. V lost 3 bases, J lost 0 bases, and 13 bases lay in between. Germline V gene lookup returns CDR1 LNHDA and CDR2 SQIVND (reference sequence). The CDR3 totals 16 residues. In nucleotides, the CDR3 is TGTGCCAGTAGTATGATTGGGGATTCTAGCACAGATACGCAGTATTTT. This translates into CASSMIGDSSTDTQYF.

V and J are TRBV7-9 and TRBJ2-1; D not resolved. CDR1 and CDR2 (germline): SEHNR, FQNEAQ (reference sequence). Trimming took 5 bases from V and 5 from J, leaving 19 bases between them. This CDR3 is built from 16 residues. The CDR3 sequence: CASSPAWVISNNEQFF. The CDR3 DNA follows: TGTGCCAGCAGCCCTGCGTGGGTTATTTCAAACAATGAGCAGTTCTTC.

The chain has TRBV7-2 and TRBJ1-2; 7 nucleotides agree with TRBD1. This CDR3 has 15 residues. Germline V lookup: CDR1 SGHTA, CDR2 FQGNSA. Trimming at V came to 5 bases and at J to 2 bases, leaving 8 bases not matched to a gene. The chain's CDR3 is CASSPGGYGNYGYTF. The CDR3 DNA reads TGTGCCAGCAGCCCAGGGGGGTATGGAAACTATGGCTACACCTTC.

The chain uses TRBV27 and TRBJ1-6; a possible D gene is TRBD1 (5 bases). The germline V gene has CDR1 MNHEY and CDR2 SMNVEV (reference sequence). This CDR3 region has 17 residues. Deletions cut 7 bases from V and 0 bases from J, with 16 bases between. CDR3: CASTPGRDASYNSPLHF. The DNA of the CDR3 is TGTGCCAGCACCCCGGGGCGGGACGCCTCCTATAATTCACCCCTCCACTTT.

In DNA form, the CDR3 reads TGTGCCAGCTCACGACAGGGAGGTAATGGGGCCAACGTCCTGACTTTC. Encoded protein: CASSRQGGNGANVLTF. The J gene is TRBJ2-6, the V gene TRBV18, with TRBD1 as a possible D gene (7 bases). With 4 bases removed from V and 3 bases from J, the gap between germline ends came to 13 bases. The CDR3 length is 16 residues. CDR1 is KGHSH, CDR2 LQKENI, per germline.

As to this clone: Other nucleotide sequences in the sample specify the same CDR3. The chain employs TRBV9 and TRBJ2-3; tentative D call: TRBD2 (5 bases). V was shortened by 2 bases and J by 0 bases, with 13 bases between the two germline ends. Germline V gene data show CDR1 as SGDLS and CDR2 as YYNGEE. CDR3 length: 16 residues. CDR3 amino acids: CASSVSSGVSTDTQYF. Here the CDR3 DNA reads TGTGCCAGCAGCGTCTCCAGCGGAGTTAGCACAGATACGCAGTATTTT.

This chain joins TRBV5-1 and TRBJ2-2, with a possible D match to TRBD1 (6 bases). From germline, CDR1 is SGHRS and CDR2 YFSETQ. V lost 5 bases, J lost 4 bases, and 15 bases lay in between. The CDR3 contains 15 residues. The CDR3 is CASRQNREGTGELFF. DNA for the CDR3: TGCGCCAGCAGGCAAAACAGGGAAGGCACCGGGGAGCTGTTTTTT. The whole variable domain, remainder taken from reference TRBV5-1 and TRBJ2-2, is KAGVTQTPRYLIKTRGQQVTLSCSPISGHRSVSWYQQTPGQGLQFLFEYFSETQRNKGNFPGRFSGRQFSNSRSEMNVSTLELGDSALYLCASRQNREGTGELFFGEGSRLTVL.

The chain is built from TRBV15 and TRBJ1-2; D call uncertain. Germline CDR1 reads LNHNV; CDR2 reads YYDKDF (reference sequence). The CDR3 has 13 residues. Trimming took 1 base from V and 7 from J, leaving 10 bases between them. CDR3 region: CATSRGAEIGYTF. CDR3 DNA: TGTGCCACCAGCAGAGGGGCCGAAATTGGCTACACCTTC.

The chain uses TRBV6-6 and TRBJ2-7; 11 bases map to TRBD2. Unmatched junction bases numbered 7, after V lost 6 bases and J lost 3 bases. The CDR3 extends over 15 amino acids. CDR1 is MNHNY and CDR2 is SVGAGI in the germline V gene (reference sequence). CDR3 DNA sequence: TGTGCCAGCAGGTCCCTAGCGGGAGGCATCTACGAGCAGTACTTC. Translation gives CASRSLAGGIYEQYF.

V is TRBV18 and J is TRBJ1-1; D is perhaps TRBD1 (5 bases). Germline V gene sequence: CDR1 KGHSH, CDR2 LQKENI. The CDR3 runs to 15 residues. V shed 0 bases and J shed 1 base, with 9 bases lying between them. The CDR3 DNA reads as TGTGCCAGCTCACCACCATCAGGGACGAACACTGAAGCTTTCTTT. Protein product: CASSPPSGTNTEAFF.

The chain employs TRBV5-1 and TRBJ2-3; D is unresolved. The CDR3 is 14 residues long. The germline CDR1 and CDR2 sequences are SGHRS and YFSETQ. Deletions cut 0 bases from V and 0 bases from J, with 5 bases between. The CDR3: CASSLGVSTDTQYF. CDR3 sequence (DNA): TGCGCCAGCAGCTTGGGGGTTAGCACAGATACGCAGTATTTT.

CDR3 sequence: CASTEGSFAEAFF. In DNA form, the CDR3 reads TGTGCCAGCACCGAAGGGTCCTTTGCTGAAGCTTTCTTT. The rearrangement uses TRBV7-2 and TRBJ1-1; no reliable D call. Trimming removed 7 bases from V and 6 bases from J, with 15 bases in between. The germline V gene encodes CDR1 SGHTA and CDR2 FQGNSA. The CDR3 is made up of 13 amino acids.

This clone was seen more than once but under ten times. The chain joins TRBV24-1 to TRBJ1-2; TRBD1 matches at 11 bases. The junction had 19 bases not matched to a gene; V was cut back by 10 bases and J by 4 bases. The CDR3 has 18 amino acids. Germline-derived CDR1 and CDR2 are KGHDR and SFDVKD. This CDR3 reads CATQESGQGASRSYGYTF. The CDR3, as DNA: TGTGCCACGCAGGAAAGCGGACAGGGGGCCTCGAGAAGCTATGGCTACACCTTC.

The V call is TRBV5-5, the J call TRBJ1-1; TRBD1 matches at 8 bases. The CDR3 is 14 residues long. J lost 5 bases, V lost 5 bases, and 8 bases had no gene match. Per germline, CDR1 SGHKS and CDR2 YYEKEE (reference sequence). The CDR3 DNA reads TGTGCCAGCAGTTTCGGACAGGGTCGAACTGAAGCTTTCTTT. Translation gives CASSFGQGRTEAFF.

This clone was observed a handful of times. The rearrangement links TRBV28 to TRBJ2-2; 7 bases map to TRBD2. Looked up from germline, CDR1 is MDHEN and CDR2 is SYDVKM. This CDR3 region has 13 residues. Losses at the gene ends were 2 bases for V and 10 bases for J; bases not matched to a gene: 4. In DNA, the CDR3 is TGTGCCAGCAGTTTAAGCGGGGCGGCGGAGCTGTTTTTT. The encoded protein is CASSLSGAAELFF. The variable domain in full, completed from reference TRBV28 and TRBJ2-2, reads DVKVTQSSRYLVKRTGEKVFLECVQDMDHENMFWYRQDPGLGLRLIYFSYDVKMKEKGDIPEGYSVSREKKERFSLILESASTNQTSMYLCASSLSGAAELFFGEGSRLTVL.

This chain connects TRBV21-1 to TRBJ2-2. TRBV21-1 constitutes a pseudogene. The CDR3 contains 11 residues. CDR3 nucleotide sequence: TGTGCCAGCAGCAAACCCGGGGAGCTGTTTTTT. Amino acid sequence: CASSKPGELFF.

The CDR3 nucleotides are TGTGCCAGCAGCCCGCCGGGAGAGACCCAGTACTTC. Its translation is CASSPPGETQYF. V gene TRBV7-8 combines with J gene TRBJ2-5; D is unresolved. This CDR3 is built from 12 residues. V gave up 5 bases and J gave up 4 bases, with 8 bases separating them. Germline V gene sequence: CDR1 SGHVS, CDR2 FQNEAQ.

CDR3 loop: CASSPPEGALTDTQYF. CDR3 DNA sequence: TGTGCCAGCAGCCCACCTGAGGGGGCCCTCACAGATACGCAGTATTTT. The J gene is TRBJ2-3, the V gene TRBV7-8; 7 positions agree with TRBD1. Trimming removed 5 bases from V and 2 bases from J; junction bases left unmatched: 10. The CDR3 is made up of 16 amino acids. Germline assignment: CDR1 SGHVS and CDR2 FQNEAQ.